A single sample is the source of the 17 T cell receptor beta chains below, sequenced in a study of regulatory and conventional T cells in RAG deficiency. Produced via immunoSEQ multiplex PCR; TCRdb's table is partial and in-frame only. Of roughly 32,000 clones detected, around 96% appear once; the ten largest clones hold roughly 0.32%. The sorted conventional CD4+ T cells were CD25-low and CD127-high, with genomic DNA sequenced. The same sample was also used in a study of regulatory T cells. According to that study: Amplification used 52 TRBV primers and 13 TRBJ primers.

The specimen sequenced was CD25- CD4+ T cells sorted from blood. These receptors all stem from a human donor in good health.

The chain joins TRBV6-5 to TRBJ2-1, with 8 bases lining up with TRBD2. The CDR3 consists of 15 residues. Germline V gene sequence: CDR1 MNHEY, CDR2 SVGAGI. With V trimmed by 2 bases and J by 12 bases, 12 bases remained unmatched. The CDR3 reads CASSYGTGGSLAQFF. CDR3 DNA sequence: TGTGCCAGCAGTTACGGGACGGGAGGGTCCCTGGCGCAGTTCTTC.

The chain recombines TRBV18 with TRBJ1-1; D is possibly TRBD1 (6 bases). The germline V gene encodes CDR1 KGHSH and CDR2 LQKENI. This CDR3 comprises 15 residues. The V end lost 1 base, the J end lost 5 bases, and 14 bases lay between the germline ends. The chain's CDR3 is CASSPRNRDVTEAFF. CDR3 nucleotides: TGTGCCAGCTCACCACGGAACAGGGACGTAACTGAAGCTTTCTTT.

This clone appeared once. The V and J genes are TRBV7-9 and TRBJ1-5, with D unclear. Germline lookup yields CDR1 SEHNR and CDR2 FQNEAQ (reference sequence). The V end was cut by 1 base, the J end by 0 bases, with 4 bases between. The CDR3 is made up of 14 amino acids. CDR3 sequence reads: CASSLVNSNQPQHF. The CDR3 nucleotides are TGTGCCAGCAGCTTAGTAAATAGCAATCAGCCCCAGCATTTT.

CDR3 DNA: TGTGCCAGCAGCTTTGATGGGACTAGTCACAATGAGCAGTTCTTC. This sequence encodes CASSFDGTSHNEQFF. The chain is built from TRBV7-9 and TRBJ2-1; 8 bases map to TRBD2. V trimming: 3 bases; J trimming: 5 bases; junction bases outside the gene matches: 6. This CDR3 spans 15 amino acids. Germline V lookup: CDR1 SEHNR, CDR2 FQNEAQ (reference sequence).

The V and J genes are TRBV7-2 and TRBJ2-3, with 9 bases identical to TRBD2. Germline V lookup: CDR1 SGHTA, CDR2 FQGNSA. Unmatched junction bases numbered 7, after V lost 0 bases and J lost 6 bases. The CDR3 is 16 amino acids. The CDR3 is CASSLAPGAGGDTQYF. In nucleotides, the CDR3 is TGTGCCAGCAGCTTAGCCCCGGGGGCGGGAGGGGATACGCAGTATTTT.

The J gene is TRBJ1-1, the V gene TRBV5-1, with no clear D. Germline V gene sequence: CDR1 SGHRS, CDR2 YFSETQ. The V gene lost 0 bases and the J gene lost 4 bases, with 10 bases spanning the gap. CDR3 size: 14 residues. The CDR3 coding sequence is TGCGCCAGCAGCTTGGTTCCGGGTCCCACTGAAGCTTTCTTT. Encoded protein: CASSLVPGPTEAFF. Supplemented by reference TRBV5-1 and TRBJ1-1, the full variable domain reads KAGVTQTPRYLIKTRGQQVTLSCSPISGHRSVSWYQQTPGQGLQFLFEYFSETQRNKGNFPGRFSGRQFSNSRSEMNVSTLELGDSALYLCASSLVPGPTEAFFGQGTRLTVV.

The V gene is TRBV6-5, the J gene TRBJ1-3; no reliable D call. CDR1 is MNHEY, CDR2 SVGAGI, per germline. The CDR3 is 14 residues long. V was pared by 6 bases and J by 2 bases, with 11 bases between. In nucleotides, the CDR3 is TGTGCCAGCAGAAAGGGAGGGACTGGAAACACCATATATTTT. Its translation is CASRKGGTGNTIYF.

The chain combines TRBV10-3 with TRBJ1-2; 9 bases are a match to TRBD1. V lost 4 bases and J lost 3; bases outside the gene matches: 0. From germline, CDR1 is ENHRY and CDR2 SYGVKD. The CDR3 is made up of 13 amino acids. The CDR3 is CAISGTGDYGYTF. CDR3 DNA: TGTGCCATCAGTGGGACAGGGGACTATGGCTACACCTTC.

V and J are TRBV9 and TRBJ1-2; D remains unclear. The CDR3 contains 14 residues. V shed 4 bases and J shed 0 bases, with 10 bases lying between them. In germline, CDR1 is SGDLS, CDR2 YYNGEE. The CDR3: CASSPRQANYGYTF. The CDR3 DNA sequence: TGTGCCAGCAGCCCCCGACAAGCTAACTATGGCTACACCTTC.

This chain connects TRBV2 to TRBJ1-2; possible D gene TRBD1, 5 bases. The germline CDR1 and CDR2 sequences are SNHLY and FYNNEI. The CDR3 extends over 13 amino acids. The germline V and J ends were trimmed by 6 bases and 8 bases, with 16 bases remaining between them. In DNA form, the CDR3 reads TGTGCCAGCAGCCGGTGGGGGGAGGAAGGCTACACCTTC. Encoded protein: CASSRWGEEGYTF. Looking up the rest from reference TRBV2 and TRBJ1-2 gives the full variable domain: EPEVTQTPSHQVTQMGQEVILRCVPISNHLYFYWYRQILGQKVEFLVSFYNNEISEKSEIFDDQFSVERPDGSNFTLKIRSTKLEDSAMYFCASSRWGEEGYTFGSGTRLTVV.

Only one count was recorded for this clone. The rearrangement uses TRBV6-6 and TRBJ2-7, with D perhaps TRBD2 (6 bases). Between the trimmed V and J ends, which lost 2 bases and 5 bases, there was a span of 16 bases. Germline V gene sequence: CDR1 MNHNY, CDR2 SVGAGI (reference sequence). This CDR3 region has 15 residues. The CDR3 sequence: CASSYRGAGGDEQYF. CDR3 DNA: TGTGCCAGCAGTTACCGTGGGGCCGGAGGGGACGAGCAGTACTTC.

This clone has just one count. CDR3 in amino acids: CASSLHSAGGEQYF. The CDR3 bases are TGTGCCAGCAGCTTACATTCGGCGGGGGGGGAGCAGTACTTC. The rearrangement uses TRBV7-2 and TRBJ2-7; TRBD2 matches 9 bases. The CDR3 is made up of 14 amino acids. Germline CDR1 SGHTA, CDR2 FQGNSA. V was clipped by 2 bases and J by 7 bases; unmatched bases: 6. The whole variable domain, remainder taken from reference TRBV7-2 and TRBJ2-7, is GAGVSQSPSNKVTEKGKDVELRCDPISGHTALYWYRQSLGQGLEFLIYFQGNSAPDKSGLPSDRFSAERTGGSVSTLTIQRTQQEDSAVYLCASSLHSAGGEQYFGPGTRLTVT.

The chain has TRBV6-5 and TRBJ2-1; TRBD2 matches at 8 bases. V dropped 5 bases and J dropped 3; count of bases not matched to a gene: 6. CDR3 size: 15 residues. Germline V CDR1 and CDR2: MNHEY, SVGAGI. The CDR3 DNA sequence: TGTGCCAGCAGTGCCTTCGGGGGGGTCTACAATGAGCAGTTCTTC. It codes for CASSAFGGVYNEQFF.

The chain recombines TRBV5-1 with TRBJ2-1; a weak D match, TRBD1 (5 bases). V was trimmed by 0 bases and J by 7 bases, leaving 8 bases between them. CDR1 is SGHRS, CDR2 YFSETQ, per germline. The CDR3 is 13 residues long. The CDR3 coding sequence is TGCGCCAGCAGCTTGGATTACAGGAATGAGCAGTTCTTC. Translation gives CASSLDYRNEQFF.

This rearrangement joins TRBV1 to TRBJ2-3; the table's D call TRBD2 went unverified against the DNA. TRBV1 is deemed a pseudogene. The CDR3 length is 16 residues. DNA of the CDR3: TGCACCAGCAGCCCGGGGGAGCGGGAGTGGAAAGATACGCAGTATTTT. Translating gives CTSSPGEREWKDTQYF.

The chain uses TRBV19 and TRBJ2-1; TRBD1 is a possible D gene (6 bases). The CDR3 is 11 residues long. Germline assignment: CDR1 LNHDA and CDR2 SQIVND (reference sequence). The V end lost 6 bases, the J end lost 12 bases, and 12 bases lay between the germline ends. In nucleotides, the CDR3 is TGTGCCAGTAGAAGGGGGATTAGGCAGTTCTTC. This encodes CASRRGIRQFF. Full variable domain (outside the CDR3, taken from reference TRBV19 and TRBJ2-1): DGGITQSPKYLFRKEGQNVTLSCEQNLNHDAMYWYRQDPGQGLRLIYYSQIVNDFQKGDIAEGYSVSREKKESFPLTVTSAQKNPTAFYLCASRRGIRQFFGPGTRLTVL.

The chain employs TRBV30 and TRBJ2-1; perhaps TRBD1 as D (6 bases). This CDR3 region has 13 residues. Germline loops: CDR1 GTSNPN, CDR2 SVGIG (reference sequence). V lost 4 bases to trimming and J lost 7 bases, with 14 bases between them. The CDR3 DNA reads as TGTGCCTGGAACAGGGAAAGACGAAATGAGCAGTTCTTC. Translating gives CAWNRERRNEQFF.